The T cell receptor beta chain under discussion was sequenced for a study of low-dose radiotherapy and immunotherapy resistance in tumors (dated by TCRdb to between 2021 and 2024). With regard to the full study: Patients in Cohort 1 were given 0.5 Gy per fraction every 2 weeks, and the prescribed total PTV dose was 6.5 Gy. Every two weeks, patients got intravenous cyclophosphamide at 200 mg/m2, given one day ahead of each radiation and immunotherapy administration. Patients in Cohort 2 were given 1 Gy per fraction every two weeks, for a total of 13 Gy across 26 weeks. Eight patients were included in the translational analysis, namely three from the first dose cohort plus the first five from the second dose cohort. Nivolumab and ipilimumab were both given intravenously, with nivolumab at a 240 mg flat dose every two weeks and ipilimumab at 1 mg/kg every six weeks. Starting on cycle 1 day 1, patients took 300 mg of aspirin by mouth once daily for four cycles. No randomization into treatment groups was done for the people taking part in the trial.

V is reduced by 3 bases and J by 2 bases, leaving a spacing of 8 bases between them. The CDR3 spans 13 residues, from the cysteine through the phenylalanine. CDR3 DNA only is kept here, 39 bases in frame from base 1. CDR1 and CDR2 were assigned from the germline V gene as MDHEN and SYDVKM. Details on this clonotype: No cognate antigen has been identified for it. No per-base quality is available; no much larger clone lies one base away.

The sequencer listed for this sample is Illumina HiSeq 2500. First-strand cDNA was synthesized with Superscript III and a set of TRAV- and TRBV-specific primers, covering both TCRalpha and TCRbeta chains. TCRs were amplified with Phusion for around 20 PCR cycles using a constant-region primer together with the adapter attached to the V primers. Amplification of the isolated mRNA was done with the MessageAmp II aRNA Amplification Kit, which involved a roughly 15-hour in vitro transcription at 37 degrees C. The Dynabeads mRNA DIRECT Purification Kit was used to isolate mRNA for TCR sequencing. Indexed Illumina adapters were added in a second Phusion PCR of around 25 cycles, after which AMPure XP beads were used to purify the products. In the source study's methods: Custom Perl scripts were used to pool TCR sequences that encoded the same protein, to remove out-of-frame sequences, and to calculate the abundance of each clonotype. The analysis excluded TCR sequences that were supported by just one read. Shannon entropy, Gini index, clonality, richness, and the frequency of TCRs shared between repertoires were included as repertoire metrics. TCRdb's own reprocessing of the public reads used fastp at Q25 and MiXCR and kept productive beta chains. Every CDR3 protein is listed once, alongside the most common genes and DNA of its rows. The V and J calls come from TCRdb's annotation, not from the publication. The sample table shows more than 70,000 distinct CDR3 sequences, and less than 25% are seen once. The ten biggest clones cover around 13% of the sample.

The time point label here, explained by the study, means: after trial treatment. What the treatment or condition label conveys for this sample: LDRT plus nivolumab, ipilimumab, low-dose cyclophosphamide and aspirin (RACIN trial). Donors were enrolled in RACIN, a single-arm phase I dose-escalation trial in which nivolumab, ipilimumab, aspirin, low-dose cyclophosphamide and low-dose radiotherapy were combined. To be eligible, a patient needed to have an advanced solid tumor that was TIL-negative. Sequences were derived from PBMCs, sampled after low-dose radiotherapy plus immunotherapy. Recombination linked TRBV28 to TRBJ2-7; the D gene is possibly TRBD2, with 5 bases matching. This clonotype was sampled from a female donor with ovarian cancer. The sequenced DNA: TGTGCCAGCAGTTTTCGGCGGGCCTACGAGCAGTACTTC. This translates into CASSFRRAYEQYF.